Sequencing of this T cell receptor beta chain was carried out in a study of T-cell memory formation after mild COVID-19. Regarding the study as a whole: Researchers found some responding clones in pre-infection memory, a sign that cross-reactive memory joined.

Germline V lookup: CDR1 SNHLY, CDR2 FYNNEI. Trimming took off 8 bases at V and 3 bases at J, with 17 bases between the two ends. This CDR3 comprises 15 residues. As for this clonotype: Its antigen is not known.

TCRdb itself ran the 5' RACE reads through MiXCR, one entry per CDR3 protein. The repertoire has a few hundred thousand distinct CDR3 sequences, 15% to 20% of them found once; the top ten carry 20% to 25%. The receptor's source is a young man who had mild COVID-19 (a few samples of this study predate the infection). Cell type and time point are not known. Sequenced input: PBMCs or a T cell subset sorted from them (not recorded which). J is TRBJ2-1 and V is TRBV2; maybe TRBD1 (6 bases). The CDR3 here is CASRRSWTDYNEQFF. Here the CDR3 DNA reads TGTGCCAGCCGTAGGTCGTGGACAGACTACAATGAGCAGTTCTTC.